This T cell receptor beta chain was documented in a study of glioma-infiltrating T cells after dendritic cell vaccination. Method: immunoSEQ multiplex PCR; TCRdb's copy keeps in-frame clones and lacks some. The sample lists about 49,000 clones, roughly 85% occurring once. Study-level points and caveats: Estimated pretreatment TIL content predicted outcome after dendritic cell vaccination.

The V gene lost 2 bases and the J gene lost 5 bases, with 6 bases spanning the gap. In germline, CDR1 is SEHNR, CDR2 FQNEAQ (reference sequence). The CDR3 is made up of 12 amino acids. A remark on this clone: Its antigen is currently unknown.

The origin of this receptor is a human donor with glioblastoma. The sample in question was blood, obtained before dendritic cell vaccination. J is TRBJ2-5 and V is TRBV7-9; D ambiguous. This chain's CDR3 is CASSLRSETQYF. CDR3 DNA sequence: TGTGCCAGCAGCTTAAGGAGCGAGACCCAGTACTTC.